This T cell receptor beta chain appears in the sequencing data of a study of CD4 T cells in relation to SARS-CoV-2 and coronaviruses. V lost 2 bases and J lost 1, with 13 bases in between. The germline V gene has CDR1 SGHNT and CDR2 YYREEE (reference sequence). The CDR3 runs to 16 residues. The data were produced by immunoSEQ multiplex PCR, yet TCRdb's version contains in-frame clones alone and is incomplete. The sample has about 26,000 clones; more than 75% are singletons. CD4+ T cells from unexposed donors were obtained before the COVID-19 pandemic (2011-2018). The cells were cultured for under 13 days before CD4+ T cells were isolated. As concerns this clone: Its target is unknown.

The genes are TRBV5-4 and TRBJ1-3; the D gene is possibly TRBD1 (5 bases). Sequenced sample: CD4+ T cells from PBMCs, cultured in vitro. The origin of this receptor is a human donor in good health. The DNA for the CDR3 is TGTGCCAGCAGCTTTCGTATTGGGGGTTCTGGAAACACCATATATTTT. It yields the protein CASSFRIGGSGNTIYF.